The rows below give T cell receptor beta chains drawn from one sample of a study of vaccination effects on CD4 cells after COVID-19. Their antigens remain unidentified. The method was immunoSEQ multiplex PCR; TCRdb's version includes in-frame clones alone and lacks a portion of them. The table includes 30,000 to 35,000 clones, about 66% detected once. The material sequenced was CD4+ T cells from PBMCs cultured with HCoV-229E spike peptides, taken before COVID-19 vaccination. These TCRs come from a human donor who received a COVID-19 vaccine. CDR3s include the opening cysteine and the closing phenylalanine or tryptophan. Each record gives: clone size, J gene, D gene, V gene, CDR3 DNA, CDR3 protein. The D gene is left open where the match is weak. A row's size may be missing; if present it is once, few, many or a size class.

>NA|TRBJ2-6|NA|TRBV6-5
TGTGCCAGCAGACCAGACAACTCTGGGGCCAACGTCCTGACTTTC
CASRPDNSGANVLTF
>NA|TRBJ1-5|NA|TRBV29-1
TGCAGCGTTGAAGAACAGGGTGGCCAGCCCCAGCATTTT
CSVEEQGGQPQHF
>NA|TRBJ2-7|TRBD1|TRBV29-1
TGCAGCGTAATACAGGGGGCGAGGTCCCCCCCCTACGAGCAGTACTTC
CSVIQGARSPPYEQYF
>NA|TRBJ1-5|NA|TRBV12-3/TRBV12-4
TGTGCCAGCAGCCCATCTAGCAATCAGCCCCAGCATTTT
CASSPSSNQPQHF
>NA|TRBJ1-2|NA|TRBV5-6
TGTGCCAGCAGCTTGGCCGGCGGCTATGGCTACACCTTC
CASSLAGGYGYTF
>few|TRBJ1-1|TRBD1|TRBV25-1
TGTGCCAGCAGTGAAGTAGCAGGGGGAAACACTGAAGCTTTCTTT
CASSEVAGGNTEAFF
>NA|TRBJ1-3|NA|TRBV7-2
TGTGCCAGCAGCTTAGAGGGGAGGGGGGGAAACACCATATATTTT
CASSLEGRGGNTIYF
>NA|TRBJ1-2|NA|TRBV28
TGTGCCAGCAGTTTAGGGGCAGACTATGGCTACACCTTC
CASSLGADYGYTF
>NA|TRBJ2-3|TRBD2|TRBV2
TGTGCCATACACTTCCTCCAGCGGGAGTACGGAGATACGCAGTATTTT
CAIHFLQREYGDTQYF
>NA|TRBJ1-3|NA|TRBV7-2
TGTGCCAGCAGCTTAGCTGGGGGGGCCGGAAACACCATATATTTT
CASSLAGGAGNTIYF